This T cell receptor beta chain was documented in a study of PD-L1 blockade in urothelial cancer. The study's findings and limits: When measured at 3 weeks, tumor-associated blood clones expanded more in durable-benefit patients.

Time point noted: pretreatment peripheral blood. Urothelial carcinoma, locally advanced or metastatic, affected the patients. Per germline, CDR1 MGHDK and CDR2 SYGVNS. This CDR3 spans 13 amino acids. V lost 8 bases, J lost 3 bases, and 11 bases lay in between. Using immunoSEQ multiplex PCR, the repertoire was profiled, and TCRdb retains in-frame clones only, with some absent. The sample shows some 65,000 clones, around 86% of them seen only once. Comment on this clone: No antigen is known for it.

Sequencing was performed on PBMCs, taken around atezolizumab (anti-PD-L1) treatment. V usage is TRBV25-1 and J usage is TRBJ1-5; TRBD1 is a possible D gene (5 bases). The clonotype originates from a man aged 65 to 85 with urothelial cancer. The CDR3 bases are TGTGCCAGCGCCCTGGGGCACAATCAGCCCCAGCATTTT. Its translation is CASALGHNQPQHF.